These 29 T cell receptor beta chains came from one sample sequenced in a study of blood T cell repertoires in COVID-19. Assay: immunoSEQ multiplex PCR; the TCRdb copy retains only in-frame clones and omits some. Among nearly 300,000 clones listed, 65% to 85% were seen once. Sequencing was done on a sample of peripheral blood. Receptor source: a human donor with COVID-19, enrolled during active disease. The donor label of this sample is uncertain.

CDR3 residues: CASSGQGTGNSPLHF. The DNA for the CDR3 is TGTGCCAGCAGTGGCCAGGGGACAGGGAATTCACCCCTCCACTTT. The V call is TRBV2, the J call TRBJ1-6; 9 nucleotides match TRBD1. CDR3 length equals 15 residues. The ends lost 4 bases at V and 7 bases at J; junction bases unmatched: 5. CDR1 and CDR2 (germline): SNHLY, FYNNEI.

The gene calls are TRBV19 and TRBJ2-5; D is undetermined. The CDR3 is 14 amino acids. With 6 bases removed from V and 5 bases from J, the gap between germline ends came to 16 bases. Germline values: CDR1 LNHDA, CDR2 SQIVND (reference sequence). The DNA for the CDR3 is TGTGCCAGTAGCTCGGAATTGGGCAGGGAGACCCAGTACTTC. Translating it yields CASSSELGRETQYF.

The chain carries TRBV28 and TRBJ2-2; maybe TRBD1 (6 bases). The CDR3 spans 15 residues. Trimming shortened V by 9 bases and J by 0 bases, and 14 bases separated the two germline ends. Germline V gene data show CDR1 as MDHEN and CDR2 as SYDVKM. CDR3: CASRQVRANTGELFF. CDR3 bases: TGTGCCAGTAGACAGGTCCGAGCGAACACCGGGGAGCTGTTTTTT.

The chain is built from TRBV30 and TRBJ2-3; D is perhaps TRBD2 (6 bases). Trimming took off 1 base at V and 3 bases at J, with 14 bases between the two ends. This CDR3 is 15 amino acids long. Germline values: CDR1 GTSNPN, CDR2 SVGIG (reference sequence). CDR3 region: CAWSGPLGRTDTQYF. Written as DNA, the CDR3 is TGTGCCTGGAGTGGACCCCTAGGGAGGACAGATACGCAGTATTTT.

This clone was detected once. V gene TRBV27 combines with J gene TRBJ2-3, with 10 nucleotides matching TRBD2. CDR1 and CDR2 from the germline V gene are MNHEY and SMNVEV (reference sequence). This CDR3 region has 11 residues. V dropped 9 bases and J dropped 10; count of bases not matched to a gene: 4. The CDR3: CASRLAGAQYF. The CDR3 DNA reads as TGTGCCAGTCGACTAGCGGGTGCGCAGTATTTT.

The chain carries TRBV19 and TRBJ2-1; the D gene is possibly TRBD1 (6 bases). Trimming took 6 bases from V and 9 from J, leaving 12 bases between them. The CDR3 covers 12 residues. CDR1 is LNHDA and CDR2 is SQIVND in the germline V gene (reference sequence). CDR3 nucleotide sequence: TGTGCCAGTAGCCCGCTAGGGGGTGAGCAGTTCTTC. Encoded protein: CASSPLGGEQFF.

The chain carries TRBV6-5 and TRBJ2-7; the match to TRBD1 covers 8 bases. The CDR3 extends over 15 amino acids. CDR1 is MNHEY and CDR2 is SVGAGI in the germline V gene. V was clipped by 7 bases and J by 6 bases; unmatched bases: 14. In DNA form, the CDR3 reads TGTGCCAGCACAACAGCCCCGTCGACAGGGGCCGAGCAGTACTTC. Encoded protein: CASTTAPSTGAEQYF.

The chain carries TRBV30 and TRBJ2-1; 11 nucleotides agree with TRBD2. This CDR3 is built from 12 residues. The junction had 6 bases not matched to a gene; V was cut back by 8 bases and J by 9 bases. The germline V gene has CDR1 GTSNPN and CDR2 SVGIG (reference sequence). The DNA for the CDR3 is TGTGCCGTAGCGGGAGGGCCGGGTGAGCAGTTCTTC. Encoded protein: CAVAGGPGEQFF. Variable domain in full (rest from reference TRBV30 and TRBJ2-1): SQTIHQWPATLVQPVGSPLSLECTVEGTSNPNLYWYRQAAGRGLQLLFYSVGIGQISSEVPQNLSASRPQDRQFILSSKKLLLSDSGFYLCAVAGGPGEQFFGPGTRLTVL.

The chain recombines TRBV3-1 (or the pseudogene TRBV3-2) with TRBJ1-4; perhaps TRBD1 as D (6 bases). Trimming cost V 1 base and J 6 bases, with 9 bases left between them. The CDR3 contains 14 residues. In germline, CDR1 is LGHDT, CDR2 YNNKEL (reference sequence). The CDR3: CASSQAEGDEKLFF. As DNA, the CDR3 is TGTGCCAGCAGCCAAGCAGAGGGGGATGAAAAACTGTTTTTT.

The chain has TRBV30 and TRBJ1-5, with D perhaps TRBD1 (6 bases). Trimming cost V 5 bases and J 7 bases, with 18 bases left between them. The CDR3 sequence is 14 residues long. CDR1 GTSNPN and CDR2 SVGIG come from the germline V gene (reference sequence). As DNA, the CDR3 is TGTGCCTGGGCTACGGGGCAGGGGAGACAGCCCCAGCATTTT. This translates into CAWATGQGRQPQHF. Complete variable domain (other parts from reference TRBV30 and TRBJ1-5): SQTIHQWPATLVQPVGSPLSLECTVEGTSNPNLYWYRQAAGRGLQLLFYSVGIGQISSEVPQNLSASRPQDRQFILSSKKLLLSDSGFYLCAWATGQGRQPQHFGDGTRLSIL.

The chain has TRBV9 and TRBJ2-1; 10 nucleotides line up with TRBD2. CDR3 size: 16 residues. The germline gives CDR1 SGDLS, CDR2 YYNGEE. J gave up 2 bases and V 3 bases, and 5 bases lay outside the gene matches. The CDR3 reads CASSGRTSGTYNEQFF. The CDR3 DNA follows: TGTGCCAGCAGCGGAAGGACTAGCGGTACCTACAATGAGCAGTTCTTC.

This CDR3 is CASSSNGFEKLFF. In DNA, the CDR3 is TGTGCCAGCAGCTCGAACGGGTTTGAAAAACTGTTTTTT. This chain connects TRBV5-5 to TRBJ1-4; D gene unclear. This CDR3 comprises 13 residues. The germline gives CDR1 SGHKS, CDR2 YYEKEE (reference sequence). Trimming left V 3 bases short and J 7 bases short, with 10 bases between.

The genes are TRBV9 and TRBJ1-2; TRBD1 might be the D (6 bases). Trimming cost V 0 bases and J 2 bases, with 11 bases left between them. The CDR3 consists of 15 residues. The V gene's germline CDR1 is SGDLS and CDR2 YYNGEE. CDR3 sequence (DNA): TGTGCCAGCAGCGTAGTTGCAGGGACAAACTATGGCTACACCTTC. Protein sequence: CASSVVAGTNYGYTF.

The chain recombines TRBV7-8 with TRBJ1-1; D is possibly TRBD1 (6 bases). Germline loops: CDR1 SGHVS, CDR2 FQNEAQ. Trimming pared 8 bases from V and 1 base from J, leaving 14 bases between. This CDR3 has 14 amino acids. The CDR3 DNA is TGTGCCAGCCGGATCGGGGGGGCGAACACTGAAGCTTTCTTT. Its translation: CASRIGGANTEAFF.

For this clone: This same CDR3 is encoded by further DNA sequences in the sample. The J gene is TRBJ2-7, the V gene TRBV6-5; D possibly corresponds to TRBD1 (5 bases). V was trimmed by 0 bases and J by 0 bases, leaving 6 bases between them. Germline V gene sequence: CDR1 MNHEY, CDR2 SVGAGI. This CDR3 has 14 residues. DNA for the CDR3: TGTGCCAGCAGTTACTCGACAGTCTCCTACGAGCAGTACTTC. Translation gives CASSYSTVSYEQYF.

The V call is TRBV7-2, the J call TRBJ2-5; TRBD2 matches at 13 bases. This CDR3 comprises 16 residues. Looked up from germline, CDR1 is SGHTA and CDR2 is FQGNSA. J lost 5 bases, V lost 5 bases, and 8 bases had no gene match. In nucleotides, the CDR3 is TGTGCCAGCAGCGCATTACTAGCGGGAGGGAGGGAGACCCAGTACTTC. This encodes CASSALLAGGRETQYF.

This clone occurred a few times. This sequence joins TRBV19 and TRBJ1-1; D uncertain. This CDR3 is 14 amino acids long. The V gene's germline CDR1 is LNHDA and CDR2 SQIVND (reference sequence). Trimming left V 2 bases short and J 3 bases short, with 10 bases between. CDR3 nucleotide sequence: TGTGCCAGTAGTATATCTCTCACGGACACTGAAGCTTTCTTT. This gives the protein CASSISLTDTEAFF.

CDR3 in DNA: TGTGCCAGCAGCTCGGAAACTAGGACTAACTACAATGAGCAGTTCTTC. It is translated as CASSSETRTNYNEQFF. This sequence joins TRBV5-5 and TRBJ2-1; possible D gene TRBD2, 6 bases. Trimming pared 3 bases from V and 3 bases from J, leaving 16 bases between. This CDR3 has 16 residues. Germline CDR1 reads SGHKS; CDR2 reads YYEKEE (reference sequence).

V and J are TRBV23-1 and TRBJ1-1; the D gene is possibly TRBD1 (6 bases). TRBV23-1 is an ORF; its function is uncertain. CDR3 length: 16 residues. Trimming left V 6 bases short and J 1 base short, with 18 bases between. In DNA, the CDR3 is TGCGCCAGCAGCCCCCCTGAGGGGGTAGGGAACACTGAAGCTTTCTTT. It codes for CASSPPEGVGNTEAFF.

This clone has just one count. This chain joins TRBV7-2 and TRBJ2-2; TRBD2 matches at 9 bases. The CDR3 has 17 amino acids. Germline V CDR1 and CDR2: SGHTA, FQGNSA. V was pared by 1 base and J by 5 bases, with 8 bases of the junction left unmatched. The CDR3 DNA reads TGTGCCAGCAGCTTAGTAGGCGGGAGGGCCGGGACCGGGGAGCTGTTTTTT. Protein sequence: CASSLVGGRAGTGELFF.

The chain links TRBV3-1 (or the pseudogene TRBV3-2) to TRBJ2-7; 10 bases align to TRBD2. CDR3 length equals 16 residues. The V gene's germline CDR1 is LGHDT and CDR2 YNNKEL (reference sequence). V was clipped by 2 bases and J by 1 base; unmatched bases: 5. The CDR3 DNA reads TGTGCCAGCAGCCAATGGGCTAGCGGGGGATCCTACGAGCAGTACTTC. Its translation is CASSQWASGGSYEQYF.

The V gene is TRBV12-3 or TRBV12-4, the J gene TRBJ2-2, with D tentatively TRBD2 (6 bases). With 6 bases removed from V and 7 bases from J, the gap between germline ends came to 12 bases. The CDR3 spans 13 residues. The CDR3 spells CASRRLGDGELFF. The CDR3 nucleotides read TGTGCCAGCAGGAGACTAGGGGACGGGGAGCTGTTTTTT.

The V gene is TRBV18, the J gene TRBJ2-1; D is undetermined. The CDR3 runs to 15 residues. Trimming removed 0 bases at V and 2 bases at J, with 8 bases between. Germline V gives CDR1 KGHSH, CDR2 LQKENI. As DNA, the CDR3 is TGTGCCAGCTCACCACCGGTCCTAGCCTACAATGAGCAGTTCTTC. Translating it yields CASSPPVLAYNEQFF.

CDR3 region: CAISERGQGSNQPQHF. The CDR3, as DNA: TGTGCCATCAGTGAGCGAGGACAGGGTAGCAATCAGCCCCAGCATTTT. This chain links TRBV10-3 with TRBJ1-5; 8 bases match TRBD1. The CDR3 spans 16 residues. CDR1 and CDR2 (germline): ENHRY, SYGVKD. V trimming: 2 bases; J trimming: 0 bases; junction bases outside the gene matches: 3.

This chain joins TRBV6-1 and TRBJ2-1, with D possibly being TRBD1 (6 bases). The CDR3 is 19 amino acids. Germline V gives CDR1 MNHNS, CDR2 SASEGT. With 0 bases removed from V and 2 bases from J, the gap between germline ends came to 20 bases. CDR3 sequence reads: CASSEAPLKRPGAYNEQFF. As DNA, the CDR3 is TGTGCCAGCAGTGAAGCGCCCTTAAAGAGGCCAGGGGCCTACAATGAGCAGTTCTTC.

In DNA, the CDR3 is TGTGCCAGCAGTGAACAGGGTCTATGGGAGCAGTACTTC. Residues: CASSEQGLWEQYF. V usage is TRBV2 and J usage is TRBJ2-7; tentative D call: TRBD1 (5 bases). Trimming shortened V by 2 bases and J by 7 bases, and 12 bases separated the two germline ends. Germline assignment: CDR1 SNHLY and CDR2 FYNNEI. The CDR3 contains 13 residues.

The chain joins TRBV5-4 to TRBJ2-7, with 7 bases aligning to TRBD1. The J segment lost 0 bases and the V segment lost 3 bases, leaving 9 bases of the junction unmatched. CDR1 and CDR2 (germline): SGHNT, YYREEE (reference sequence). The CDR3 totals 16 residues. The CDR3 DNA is TGTGCCAGCAGCTCTCCCAAGACAGGGACCTCCTACGAGCAGTACTTC. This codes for CASSSPKTGTSYEQYF.

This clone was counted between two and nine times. The CDR3 loop reads CASRGTSLYNEQFF. CDR3 DNA: TGTGCCAGCAGAGGGACTAGCTTGTACAATGAGCAGTTCTTC. The chain has TRBV2 and TRBJ2-1; 9 bases are a match to TRBD2. CDR3 length equals 14 residues. V shed 6 bases and J 4 bases; nucleotides not matched to a gene: 4. Germline-derived CDR1 and CDR2 are SNHLY and FYNNEI.

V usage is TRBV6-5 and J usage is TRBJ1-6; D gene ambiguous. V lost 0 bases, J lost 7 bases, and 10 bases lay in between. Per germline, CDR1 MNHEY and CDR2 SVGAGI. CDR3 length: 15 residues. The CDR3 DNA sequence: TGTGCCAGCAGTTACTCGAGGTTGGAAAATTCACCCCTCCACTTT. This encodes CASSYSRLENSPLHF.